This section outlines one TCR beta chain sequence together with its context. Its antigen is not known. The data stem from a study of CD8 T cells in ankylosing spondylitis. MiXCR, run by TCRdb on the 5' RACE reads, gives a single entry per CDR3 protein. Among tens of thousands of distinct CDR3 sequences listed, around 8.5% were seen once. The V end was cut by 5 bases, the J end by 0 bases, with 13 bases between. The CDR3 consists of 15 residues. CDR1 MNHNS and CDR2 SASEGT come from the germline V gene. Study-level findings and limits: Among TCR beta sequences, a motif of roughly 8 highly homologous variants appeared characteristic of ankylosing spondylitis blood.

The TCR originated in a male donor with ankylosing spondylitis. Material: blood, either unsorted or a sorted T cell fraction (not recorded which). This rearrangement joins TRBV6-1 to TRBJ1-1; D is undetermined. This CDR3 reads CASSPFLDMNTEAFF. The CDR3 nucleotides read TGTGCCAGCAGTCCATTCCTTGACATGAACACTGAAGCTTTCTTT.